This passage covers 5 T cell receptor beta chains from one sample sequenced in a study of CD8 T cells in Susac syndrome. A quantity of about 0.5 to 1 ug RNA underwent reverse transcription using random hexamers. Via MiXCR, TCRdb re-called the immunoSEQ multiplex PCR reads, giving one row per CDR3 protein. The sample lists more than 150,000 distinct CDR3 sequences, roughly 94% occurring once. The sequencing sample was made of CD8+ T cells from PBMCs. These receptors all come from a human donor with Susac syndrome.

The chain links TRBV12-3 or TRBV12-4 to TRBJ2-1; no definite D call. V was cut by 6 bases and J by 8 bases, with 8 bases left in between. This CDR3 has 11 amino acids. CDR3 amino acids: CASSQRDEQFF. CDR3 in DNA: TGTGCCAGCAGCCAACGGGATGAGCAGTTCTTC.

This sequence joins TRBV12-3 or TRBV12-4 and TRBJ1-4; tentative D call: TRBD1 (5 bases). The CDR3 runs 15 residues. V lost 5 bases and J lost 0, with 10 bases in between. The CDR3 DNA follows: TGTGCCAGCAGTCCAGGGAGTGCAACTAATGAAAAACTGTTTTTT. Encoded protein: CASSPGSATNEKLFF.

The V call is TRBV11-2, the J call TRBJ1-1, with D possibly matching TRBD1 (5 bases). V was cut by 8 bases and J by 0 bases, with 7 bases left in between. CDR1 is SGHAT, CDR2 FQNNGV, per germline. This CDR3 spans 12 amino acids. The CDR3 nucleotides read TGTGCCAGCGACAGCCTGAACACTGAAGCTTTCTTT. Residues: CASDSLNTEAFF.

V and J are TRBV7-9 and TRBJ2-7; 14 bases map to TRBD2. Germline CDR1 SEHNR, CDR2 FQNEAQ (reference sequence). V lost 5 bases, J lost 6 bases, and 6 bases stayed unmatched. The CDR3 length is 15 residues. The CDR3 coding sequence is TGTGCCAGCAGCGCGCTCGGGACTAGCGGGAGCGAGCAGTACTTC. Its translation: CASSALGTSGSEQYF. The variable domain in full, completed from reference TRBV7-9 and TRBJ2-7, reads DTGVSQNPRHKITKRGQNVTFRCDPISEHNRLYWYRQTLGQGPEFLTYFQNEAQLEKSRLLSDRFSAERPKGSFSTLEIQRTEQGDSAMYLCASSALGTSGSEQYFGPGTRLTVT.

The CDR3 loop is CSPLVPGVAGYTF. CDR3 bases: TGCAGCCCTTTGGTTCCAGGCGTGGCTGGCTACACCTTC. The chain couples TRBV20-1 to TRBJ1-2, with unresolved D. Germline V lookup: CDR1 DFQATT, CDR2 SNEGSKA (reference sequence). CDR3 length: 13 amino acids.